This TCR beta chain was recorded in a study of Graves' ophthalmopathy and Graves' hyperthyroidism (dated by TCRdb to 2016 to 2019). Broadly, across the study: Peripheral blood was collected before any treatment was given, at the time of initial diagnosis. TCR beta repertoire signatures were used to distinguish Graves' ophthalmopathy from Graves' hyperthyroidism and to predict progression to ophthalmopathy. In total, approximately 130 blood samples were TCR-sequenced: fewer than 50 ophthalmopathy, 80 or so hyperthyroidism and 17 hyperthyroidism-to-ophthalmopathy patients. A discovery set of 95 to 100 patients (more than 40 ophthalmopathy, fewer than 60 stable hyperthyroidism) was enrolled to explore V-J signatures distinguishing ophthalmopathy from hyperthyroidism. An independent validation cohort comprised about 20 hyperthyroidism patients and 17 patients who later progressed from hyperthyroidism to ophthalmopathy. In five or six hyperthyroidism patients, T-cell repertoires of thyroid tissue and blood were compared. After sampling, hyperthyroidism patients received methimazole starting at 30 mg daily, and ophthalmopathy patients received high-dose intravenous methylprednisolone. For training and testing, the roughly 97 patients in the discovery cohort were randomly divided in a 7:3 ratio.

For repertoire sequencing, the TCR beta CDR3 regions were amplified from RNA transcripts. HTBI primers and the Qiagen OneStep RT-PCR kit were used in a first-round RT-PCR, which was followed by a second-round multiplex PCR, size selection and purification. Libraries were sequenced paired-end with 100 bp reads on an Illumina HiSeq2000. Processing in the source paper ran as follows. SOAPnuke was used to process the reads, removing any read that contained adapters or uncalled bases, had a mean Phred below 15, or lacked an exact match to the constant primer or identifier. High-quality paired reads were merged with COPE v1.2.5. Each unique nucleotide sequence was defined as a clonotype, and clonotypes were aligned to IMGT TRB V, D and J references with MiTCR v1.1. Analysis was restricted to V-J combinations with a frequency above 0.0001, which covered 99.2% of repertoires. A TCR clonal expansion and chaos score per V-J combination was defined as the ratio of F50 clonal expansion to chaos observed in the TCRdist matrix. Features were reduced by Welch's t-statistics and random forest to around 14 V-J combinations, which fed a naive Bayes classifier. Thyroid-blood repertoire similarity was quantified with the Morisita-Horn index. TCRdb reran the public reads through fastp at Q25 and MiXCR, keeping productive beta chains. For every CDR3 protein sequence, its rows merge into one entry that carries the most common genes and DNA. The V and J calls and clone size come from TCRdb's table, not from the authors' own analysis. In this sample the table shows about 420,000 distinct CDR3 sequences, roughly 21% of which occur a single time. The ten largest clones add up to approximately 3.2% of the sample.

There are many counts of this clonotype. Its antigen specificity is not known. Per-base qualities were not stored, and no clone one base away is much larger. Stable hyperthyroidism was defined as no progression to ophthalmopathy within 18 months of follow-up. The hyperthyroidism patients were 18 to 65 years old and newly diagnosed, with a disease duration of less than 2 months. Patients with other autoimmune diseases, uncontrolled infections, pregnancy or lactation were excluded from the study. Diagnosis was based on clinical symptoms, serum thyroxine, TRAb, thyroid ultrasound and orbital computed tomography. PBMCs were isolated from 10 ml of fresh peripheral blood by Ficoll-Paque density gradient centrifugation. Total RNA was extracted with Trizol reagent and quality-checked on an Agilent 2100 Bioanalyzer. General conclusions and limits of the study: In validation, the model predicted ophthalmopathy progression with about 70% sensitivity and around 72% specificity; some twelve predicted patients were CT-confirmed with GO in a median of approximately six months. The 13-signature model separated ophthalmopathy from stable hyperthyroidism with about 86% sensitivity and 81.08% specificity in cross-validation, and 80%/75% in the test set. Most expanded thyroid clonotypes with a frequency above 0.001 also appeared in blood, which suggests that blood repertoires may reflect the immune response in the thyroid. No statistical method was used to predetermine the sample size, and group allocation was not hidden from the investigators.

From its cysteine to its phenylalanine, the CDR3 spans 14 amino acids. The CDR3 DNA has 42 bases and is translated from base 1. The germline V and J ends show losses of 3 bases and 2 bases respectively, and no gene match explains 4 bases of the junction. CDR1 SEHNR and CDR2 FQNEAQ are derived from the germline V gene (reference sequence). The chain uses TRBV7-9 and TRBJ2-7, with 7 bases aligning to TRBD2. The source of this sequence is a woman aged 18 to 35 with stable Graves' hyperthyroidism. Donor details come from another sample of the same person, matched by shared clones. Sequences were obtained from peripheral blood. CDR3 sequence: CASSFGGSAYEQYF. The nucleotide sequence reads TGTGCCAGCAGCTTCGGCGGGAGCGCCTACGAGCAGTACTTC. Reference TRBV7-9 and TRBJ2-7 proteins supply the regions before and after the CDR3; the full variable domain is: DTGVSQNPRHKITKRGQNVTFRCDPISEHNRLYWYRQTLGQGPEFLTYFQNEAQLEKSRLLSDRFSAERPKGSFSTLEIQRTEQGDSAMYLCASSFGGSAYEQYFGPGTRLTVT.